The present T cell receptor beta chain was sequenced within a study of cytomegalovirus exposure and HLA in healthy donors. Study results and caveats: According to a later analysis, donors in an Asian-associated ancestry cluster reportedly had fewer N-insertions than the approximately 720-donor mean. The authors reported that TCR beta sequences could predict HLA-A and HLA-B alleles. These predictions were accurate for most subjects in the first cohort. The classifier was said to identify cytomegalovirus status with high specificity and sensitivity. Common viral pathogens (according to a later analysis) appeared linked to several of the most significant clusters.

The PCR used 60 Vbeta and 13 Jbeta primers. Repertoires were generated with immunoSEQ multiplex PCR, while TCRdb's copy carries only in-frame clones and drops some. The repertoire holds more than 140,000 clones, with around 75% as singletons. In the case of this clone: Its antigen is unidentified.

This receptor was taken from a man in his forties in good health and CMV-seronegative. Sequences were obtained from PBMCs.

CDR3: CASSTRLANPPVDEQYF. CDR3 sequence (DNA): TGTGCCAGCAGTACAAGACTAGCGAACCCACCGGTCGACGAGCAGTACTTC. This sequence joins TRBV28 and TRBJ2-7; 8 positions agree with TRBD2. With 5 bases clipped from V and 5 bases from J, the junction kept 17 bases outside the gene matches. The CDR3 consists of 17 residues. Per germline, CDR1 MDHEN and CDR2 SYDVKM. The entire variable domain, with the rest obtained from reference TRBV28 and TRBJ2-7, is as follows: DVKVTQSSRYLVKRTGEKVFLECVQDMDHENMFWYRQDPGLGLRLIYFSYDVKMKEKGDIPEGYSVSREKKERFSLILESASTNQTSMYLCASSTRLANPPVDEQYFGPGTRLTVT.